This T cell receptor (beta chain) was sequenced for a study of CD8+CD57+ T cells in acquired aplastic anemia. Study overall: The average for DNA from sorted CD4+ and CD8+ cells was 3.2 ug. Study observations and caveats: Nearly 30 was the count of CD8+ CDR3 sequences that patients shared with controls.

Patients selected for sequencing had displayed CD8+CD57+ cell expansion by flow cytometry. Each patient carried a diagnosis of severe acquired aplastic anemia. Each patient gave a blood sample that was collected before any therapy had been received. Germline CDR1 and CDR2: LNHDA and SQIVND (reference sequence). The CDR3 covers 14 residues. The V end was cut by 3 bases, the J end by 4 bases, with 10 bases between. The sample holds many counts of this clonotype. The antigen is unknown. The TCR beta profiling, which covered VDJ combination and CDR3 sequence, was carried out using genomic DNA as the template. TCRdb re-called the reads with MiXCR, one entry per CDR3 protein. The top ten clones hold 29% of a sample with roughly 120,000 distinct CDR3 sequences, 50% to 60% of them seen once.

The chain couples TRBV19 to TRBJ1-5; no clear D gene. Sequenced sample: sorted CD4+, CD8+, or CD8+CD57+ T cells (not recorded which) from PBMCs. The clonotype comes from a human donor with aplastic anemia. CDR3: CASSISRLNQPQHF. CDR3 nucleotides: TGTGCCAGTAGTATTAGCAGGCTAAATCAGCCCCAGCATTTT.